The clone carrying this T cell receptor beta chain appeared once. The junction had 10 bases not matched to a gene; V was cut back by 6 bases and J by 4 bases. The CDR3 runs 15 residues. CDR1 and CDR2 from the germline V gene are MNHNS and SASEGT. These data are taken from a study of T-cell reconstitution after alpha-beta-depleted transplantation in children. Researchers prepared the TCRbeta library using unique molecular identifiers, the study reports. TCRdb called the PCR reads again in MiXCR, with one record for every CDR3 protein. The repertoire has hundreds of thousands of distinct CDR3 sequences, approximately 20% of them found once; the top ten carry 2.5% to 3.5%.

The source is a human donor who donated a stem cell graft to a child with acute lymphoblastic leukemia. Sequenced material: PBMCs from the stem cell graft donor, taken from the stem cell graft. This sequence joins TRBV6-1 and TRBJ2-5; 8 bases fit TRBD2. The CDR3 nucleotides read TGTGCCAGCAGCCCGGGACTAGTTGTATTAGAGACCCAGTACTTC. Protein sequence: CASSPGLVVLETQYF.